A single sample gave rise to the 26 T cell receptor beta chains below, sequenced in a study of T cell repertoires in cytomegalovirus infection. No cognate antigen is known for these TCRs. MiXCR, applied by TCRdb to the reads, yields one record per CDR3 protein. The sample has hundreds of thousands of distinct CDR3 sequences, 32% seen once. Here the sequenced sample was cultured CD8+ T cells from PBMCs, taken from culture after CMV antigen stimulation. These receptors all stem from a human donor in good health (CMV status not recorded). Some clones in this sample may be carry-over from other donors' samples.

The CDR3 DNA reads TGTGCCAGCAGTTACTTCTGGGACAGGGGAGAGAGAAATGAGCAGTTCTTC. Amino acid sequence: CASSYFWDRGERNEQFF. V and J are TRBV6-6 and TRBJ2-1; 10 positions match TRBD1. The germline gives CDR1 MNHNY, CDR2 SVGAGI (reference sequence). V lost 1 base and J lost 7; bases outside the gene matches: 10. This CDR3 comprises 17 residues.

CDR3 amino acids: CAIRGQALNRGGETQYF. The CDR3 DNA reads as TGTGCCATCAGAGGACAGGCCCTAAATCGGGGAGGAGAGACCCAGTACTTC. The gene calls are TRBV10-3 and TRBJ2-5, with a weak D call TRBD1 (7 bases). Germline CDR1 ENHRY, CDR2 SYGVKD. Trimming cost V 6 bases and J 4 bases, with 24 bases left between them. The CDR3 covers 17 residues.

V is TRBV6-5 and J is TRBJ2-3, with D perhaps TRBD2 (6 bases). The CDR3 has 16 amino acids. Germline CDR1 is MNHEY and CDR2 is SVGAGI. V lost 4 bases, J lost 1 base, and 15 bases lay in between. The CDR3 DNA sequence: TGTGCCAGCAGTTCCCCTTGGGCGGGGCGCACAGATACGCAGTATTTT. Protein sequence: CASSSPWAGRTDTQYF.

A single count supports this clonotype. The CDR3 DNA sequence: TGTGCCAGCAGTTTATTAAACAGGGGGCATGAGCAGTTCTTC. The encoded protein is CASSLLNRGHEQFF. V gene TRBV27 combines with J gene TRBJ2-1; TRBD1 matches 9 bases. With 1 base clipped from V and 8 bases from J, the junction kept 3 bases outside the gene matches. The CDR3 spans 14 residues. The germline V gene has CDR1 MNHEY and CDR2 SMNVEV (reference sequence).

This clonotype was observed a handful of times. The V call is TRBV12-3 or TRBV12-4, the J call TRBJ1-6; TRBD1 matches at 7 bases. The CDR3 contains 15 residues. J gave up 4 bases and V 5 bases, and 5 bases lay outside the gene matches. The CDR3 protein is CASSGRGLYNSPLHF. CDR3 nucleotide sequence: TGTGCCAGCAGTGGGAGGGGGCTATATAATTCACCCCTCCACTTT.

This chain links TRBV28 with TRBJ1-4; TRBD1 aligns across 7 bases. The CDR3 is 18 amino acids. V was clipped by 3 bases and J by 0 bases; unmatched bases: 10. From germline, CDR1 is MDHEN and CDR2 SYDVKM. The CDR3 DNA follows: TGTGCCAGCAGTTTTTGGGACAGAAGAAAAGCAACTAATGAAAAACTGTTTTTT. Translation gives CASSFWDRRKATNEKLFF.

Only a few counts were recorded for this clonotype. The rearrangement joins TRBV12-3 or TRBV12-4 to TRBJ1-5, with D uncertain. Trimming took off 5 bases at V and 3 bases at J, with 8 bases between the two ends. CDR3 size: 13 residues. The CDR3: CASSGPTNQPQHF. The DNA of the CDR3 is TGTGCCAGCAGTGGACCGACCAATCAGCCCCAGCATTTT.

The V call is TRBV27, the J call TRBJ1-2, with 7 bases matching TRBD1. The length of the CDR3 is 15 residues. Germline loops: CDR1 MNHEY, CDR2 SMNVEV (reference sequence). The ends lost 5 bases at V and 0 bases at J; junction bases unmatched: 6. As DNA, the CDR3 is TGTGCCAGCAGTGGGCGACAGGGACCTAACTATGGCTACACCTTC. Translating gives CASSGRQGPNYGYTF.

The rearrangement joins TRBV4-1 to TRBJ2-5; no definite D call. V shed 2 bases and J shed 1 base, with 8 bases lying between them. Germline V gene lookup returns CDR1 MGHRA and CDR2 YSYEKL. This CDR3 spans 14 amino acids. CDR3 in DNA: TGCGCCAGCAGCCAACCAAGGGCCCAAGAGACCCAGTACTTC. Translation gives CASSQPRAQETQYF.

This clonotype was observed many times. The V gene is TRBV7-2, the J gene TRBJ1-1; unclear D gene. V lost 1 base and J 1 base, leaving 10 bases between the germline ends. Germline loops: CDR1 SGHTA, CDR2 FQGNSA. The CDR3 length is 15 residues. The CDR3 sequence: CASSLVVDPNTEAFF. CDR3 nucleotides: TGTGCCAGCAGCTTAGTTGTAGACCCGAACACTGAAGCTTTCTTT.

This chain joins TRBV7-9 and TRBJ2-1; D not certain. The CDR3 consists of 17 residues. V was shortened by 4 bases and J by 7 bases, with 23 bases between the two germline ends. In germline, CDR1 is SEHNR, CDR2 FQNEAQ (reference sequence). CDR3 sequence reads: CASSSTNNAPVVNEQFF. The CDR3 DNA sequence: TGTGCCAGCAGCTCAACCAATAATGCCCCGGTGGTAAATGAGCAGTTCTTC.

As for this clonotype: A read error may produce the germline difference seen at one junction end. The V gene is TRBV6-6, the J gene TRBJ1-5; D is ambiguous. This CDR3 is 13 amino acids long. CDR1 and CDR2 from the germline V gene are MNHNY and SVGAGI (reference sequence). CDR3 bases: TGTGCCAACAGTTACTCGGCAAGTCAGCCCCAGCATTTT. Its translation: CANSYSASQPQHF.

The chain links TRBV27 to TRBJ1-6; a weak D match, TRBD1 (5 bases). V lost 7 bases, J lost 8 bases, and 18 bases lay in between. Germline V gene data show CDR1 as MNHEY and CDR2 as SMNVEV (reference sequence). CDR3 length equals 15 residues. CDR3 loop: CASKHPGRAHSPLHF. In DNA, the CDR3 is TGTGCCAGCAAACACCCGGGACGGGCTCATTCACCCCTCCACTTT.

The chain links TRBV2 to TRBJ2-2; D unresolved. V lost 10 bases to trimming and J lost 3 bases, with 9 bases between them. Germline loops: CDR1 SNHLY, CDR2 FYNNEI. The CDR3 totals 12 residues. CDR3 DNA: TGTGCCATAGACGGAGACACCGGGGAGCTGTTTTTT. Protein sequence: CAIDGDTGELFF.

The chain carries TRBV7-6 and TRBJ2-7, with 7 bases matching TRBD1. This CDR3 comprises 16 residues. Unmatched junction bases numbered 11, after V lost 4 bases and J lost 2 bases. CDR1 and CDR2 from the germline V gene are SGHVS and FNYEAQ. The CDR3 DNA sequence: TGTGCCAGCAGCTGGATTTCAGGGGGAAAAGCCTACGAGCAGTACTTC. Amino acids: CASSWISGGKAYEQYF.

The rearrangement joins TRBV27 to TRBJ1-4; TRBD1 matches at 8 bases. V trimming: 4 bases; J trimming: 8 bases; junction bases outside the gene matches: 9. Per the germline V gene, CDR1 is MNHEY and CDR2 is SMNVEV (reference sequence). The CDR3 loop spans 15 amino acids. In nucleotides, the CDR3 is TGTGCCAGCAGTTCCATACAGGGGGAGGAGGAAAAACTGTTTTTT. Translating it yields CASSSIQGEEEKLFF.

This clonotype was picked up many times. DNA of the CDR3: TGTGCCAGCAGCCTCGCTTTGATAGAGACCCAGTACTTC. This gives the protein CASSLALIETQYF. The rearrangement uses TRBV7-2 and TRBJ2-5; D is ambiguous. Germline V gene data show CDR1 as SGHTA and CDR2 as FQGNSA. The CDR3 consists of 13 residues. V lost 5 bases, J lost 4 bases, and 11 bases lay in between.

The chain carries TRBV11-2 and TRBJ1-4, with a weak D call TRBD1 (6 bases). V was shortened by 6 bases and J by 3 bases, with 17 bases between the two germline ends. The CDR3 consists of 16 residues. Germline V gene lookup returns CDR1 SGHAT and CDR2 FQNNGV. CDR3 in amino acids: CASRDRDIFPNEKLFF. The CDR3 DNA sequence: TGTGCCAGCAGGGACCGGGACATCTTTCCTAATGAAAAACTGTTTTTT.

This clonotype showed up just a few times. The chain employs TRBV19 and TRBJ2-3, with 9 nucleotides matching TRBD2. The germline gives CDR1 LNHDA, CDR2 SQIVND (reference sequence). CDR3 length equals 15 residues. V shed 3 bases and J 5 bases; nucleotides not matched to a gene: 6. The CDR3 protein is CASSMRSSGVDTQYF. Written as DNA, the CDR3 is TGTGCCAGTAGTATGCGGTCTAGCGGGGTAGATACGCAGTATTTT.

Ten or more counts support this clonotype. CDR3 loop: CASSWGQGTYEQYF. The CDR3 coding sequence is TGTGCCAGCAGCTGGGGACAGGGGACTTACGAGCAGTACTTC. The J gene is TRBJ2-7, the V gene TRBV7-6, with TRBD1 identical over 10 bases. There are 14 residues in the CDR3. J was trimmed by 4 bases and V by 4 bases; bases with no gene match: 4. The germline V gene encodes CDR1 SGHVS and CDR2 FNYEAQ.

This clonotype has more than one count but fewer than ten. This sequence may be a read error, since a much larger clone differs from it by one base. The chain combines TRBV19 with TRBJ1-1, with D uncertain. Germline values: CDR1 LNHDA, CDR2 SQIVND (reference sequence). This CDR3 has 15 residues. CDR3 in amino acids: CVSSMANLGRGEAFF. The DNA for the CDR3 is TGTGTCAGTAGTATGGCCAACCTCGGGCGAGGTGAAGCTTTCTTT.

This clonotype occurred a few times. The rearrangement links TRBV4-3 to TRBJ2-4; TRBD1 agrees at 7 bases. V trimming: 1 base; J trimming: 4 bases; junction bases outside the gene matches: 4. The CDR3 is 15 residues long. The germline gives CDR1 LGHNA, CDR2 YSLEER. The CDR3, as DNA: TGCGCCAGCAGCCAAGGAACAGGGGTGAAAAACATTCAGTACTTC. Amino acid sequence: CASSQGTGVKNIQYF.

The sample holds a few counts of this clonotype. The rearrangement links TRBV2 to TRBJ2-5; TRBD1 is a possible D gene (5 bases). Germline assignment: CDR1 SNHLY and CDR2 FYNNEI. V was clipped by 9 bases and J by 3 bases, with 11 bases between them. This CDR3 contains 12 residues. DNA for the CDR3: TGTGCCAGTAGACAGTTCAAAGAGACCCAGTACTTC. It translates to CASRQFKETQYF.

This clonotype was observed a handful of times. The genes are TRBV7-8 and TRBJ2-3; 14 nucleotides agree with TRBD2. Germline-derived CDR1 and CDR2 are SGHVS and FQNEAQ. The V segment lost 5 bases and the J segment 0 bases; nucleotides outside the gene matches: 10. The CDR3 length is 19 residues. The CDR3 DNA reads as TGTGCCAGCAGCCATCCCGGGACTAGCGGGGGCGCTAGCACAGATACGCAGTATTTT. Protein: CASSHPGTSGGASTDTQYF.

The rearrangement links TRBV7-9 to TRBJ2-7; no firm D call. Trimming pared 1 base from V and 5 bases from J, leaving 12 bases between. Per germline, CDR1 SEHNR and CDR2 FQNEAQ (reference sequence). The length of the CDR3 is 14 residues. The chain's CDR3 is CASSLVPPRDEQYV. DNA of the CDR3: TGTGCCAGCAGCTTAGTTCCCCCTCGGGACGAGCAGTACGTC.

The CDR3 region is CASSYGADQPQHF. CDR3 in DNA: TGTGCCAGCAGTTACGGGGCAGACCAGCCCCAGCATTTT. This sequence joins TRBV6-2 or TRBV6-3 and TRBJ1-5; weak D call: TRBD1 (5 bases). Germline V CDR1 and CDR2: MNHEY, SVGEGT. Trimming shortened V by 2 bases and J by 7 bases, and 9 bases separated the two germline ends. The CDR3 is 13 residues long.